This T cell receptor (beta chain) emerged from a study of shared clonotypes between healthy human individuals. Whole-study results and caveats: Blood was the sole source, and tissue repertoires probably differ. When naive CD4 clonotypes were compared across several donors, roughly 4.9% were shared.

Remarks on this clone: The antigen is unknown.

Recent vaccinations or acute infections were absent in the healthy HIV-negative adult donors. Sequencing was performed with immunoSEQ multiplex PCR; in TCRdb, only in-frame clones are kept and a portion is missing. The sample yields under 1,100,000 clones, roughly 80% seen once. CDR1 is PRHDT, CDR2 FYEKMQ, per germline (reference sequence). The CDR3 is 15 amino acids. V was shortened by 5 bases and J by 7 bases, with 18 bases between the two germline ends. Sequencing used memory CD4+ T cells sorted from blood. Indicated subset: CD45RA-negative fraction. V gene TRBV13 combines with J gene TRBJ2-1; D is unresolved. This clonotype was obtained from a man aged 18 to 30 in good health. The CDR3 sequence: CASSRRGPLRNEQFF. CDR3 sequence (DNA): TGTGCCAGCAGCAGAAGAGGACCGCTTAGGAATGAGCAGTTCTTC.